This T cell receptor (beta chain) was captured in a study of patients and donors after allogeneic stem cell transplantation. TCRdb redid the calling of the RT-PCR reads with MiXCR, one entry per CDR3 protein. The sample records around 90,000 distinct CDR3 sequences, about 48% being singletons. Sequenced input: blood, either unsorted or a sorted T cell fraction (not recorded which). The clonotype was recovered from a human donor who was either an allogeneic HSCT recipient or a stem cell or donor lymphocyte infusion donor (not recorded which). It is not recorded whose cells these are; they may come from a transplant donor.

The DNA for the CDR3 is TGCAGCGTTACCGGGACTAGCGGGCCCTCCTACGAGCAGTACTTC. It specifies CSVTGTSGPSYEQYF. The chain recombines TRBV29-1 with TRBJ2-7, with TRBD2 matching over 12 bases. J lost 0 bases, V lost 5 bases, and 5 bases had no gene match. Germline loops: CDR1 SQVTM, CDR2 ANQGSEA. This CDR3 spans 15 amino acids.